These T cell receptor beta chains were read from a single sample in a study of technical replicates of blood from a handful of donors. TCRdb keeps only in-frame clones here, not all; method: immunoSEQ multiplex PCR. This table has just over 75,000 clones, just under 95% appearing once. Sequenced input: T cells isolated from PBMCs. These receptors all come from a human donor in good health. Each CDR3 is given with its conserved first and last residue. The D gene is left open where the match is weak. Clone size appears in some rows only: once, few, many, or a class for an expanded clone.

DNA | CDR3 | D | V | length | size | J
TGCGCCAGCAGCCAAGGGGACAGGGACAATGAGCAGTTCTTC | CASSQGDRDNEQFF | TRBD1 | TRBV4-1 | 14 | once | TRBJ2-1
TGTGCCATCAGTGACCCCACCGCGACAGGCCTAGAGGCTTTCTTT | CAISDPTATGLEAFF | . | TRBV10-3 | 15 | . | TRBJ1-1
TGTGCCAGCAGCTTACCTTATCATTGGGGACAGAGCTCCTACAATGAGCAGTTCTTC | CASSLPYHWGQSSYNEQFF | TRBD1 | TRBV11-3 | 19 | . | TRBJ2-1
TGCAGCGTTGTATTAATGCTGTCCGGAGAACTGTTTTTT | CSVVLMLSGELFF | . | TRBV29-1 | 13 | . | TRBJ1-4
TGTGCCAGCAGTTTATTCAGGGGGCATCAGCCCCAGCATTTT | CASSLFRGHQPQHF | TRBD1 | TRBV28 | 14 | . | TRBJ1-5
TGTGCCAGCAATGGAGGAGGGATCTCCTACAATGAGCAGTTCTTC | CASNGGGISYNEQFF | . | TRBV6-1 | 15 | . | TRBJ2-1
TGCAGCGGGGGACAGGGGATCGGATACGAGCAGTACTTC | CSGGQGIGYEQYF | TRBD1 | TRBV29-1 | 13 | . | TRBJ2-7
TGTGCCTGGCTACAGGAGACCCTTAACTACAATGAGCAGTTCTTC | CAWLQETLNYNEQFF | . | TRBV30 | 15 | once | TRBJ2-1
TGTGCCAGCAGCCAAATGAGGACAGGGGTTCACGAGCAGTACTTC | CASSQMRTGVHEQYF | TRBD1 | TRBV7-8 | 15 | . | TRBJ2-7
TGTGCCAGCAGTTTTGACAGGGTCAAGGTCGATGAGCAGTTCTTC | CASSFDRVKVDEQFF | TRBD1 | TRBV6-1 | 15 | . | TRBJ2-1
TGTGCCAGCAGTTACGGAGGGAGCGAGCAGTACTTC | CASSYGGSEQYF | . | TRBV6-5 | 12 | . | TRBJ2-7
TGTGCCAGCAGCCAAGATTTAGGACTAGCACGCGATGAGCAGTTCTTC | CASSQDLGLARDEQFF | TRBD2 | TRBV4-2 | 16 | . | TRBJ2-1
TGTGCCAGCAGCTTAGAGACAGTCACAGATACGCAGTATTTT | CASSLETVTDTQYF | . | TRBV7-3 | 14 | . | TRBJ2-3